The clone carrying this T cell receptor (beta chain) was seen more than once but under ten times. These data come from a study of blood T cells in healthy people across ages. Trimming took off 2 bases at V and 2 bases at J, with 5 bases between the two ends. The germline gives CDR1 LGHDT, CDR2 YNNKEL (reference sequence). The CDR3 extends over 13 amino acids. It was with a sample-barcoded 5' primer and a J-beta primer mix that a second PCR of about 6 to 12 cycles was run. MiXCR, applied by TCRdb to the 5' RACE reads, yields one record per CDR3 protein. Of some 710,000 distinct CDR3 sequences in the sample, 22% are singletons; the top ten hold 22%.

Sample: blood. This TCR was recovered from a man aged 65-85 years in good health. This chain joins TRBV3-1 and TRBJ2-3, with D hard to call. As DNA, the CDR3 is TGTGCCAGCAGCCAACCCAACACAGATACGCAGTATTTT. Its protein product is CASSQPNTDTQYF.